A single sample is the source of the 15 T cell receptor beta chains below, sequenced in a study of regulatory T cells in long-lasting Graves disease. As to time point: newly diagnosed GD, antithyroid drugs for less than 3 months. Generation of the TCR library employed RNA extracted from PBMCs. Building the TCR beta libraries relied on iRepertoire HTBI primers, and CDR3 regions underwent Arm-PCR. MiXCR was run by TCRdb on the multiplex PCR reads, yielding one entry per CDR3 protein. The sample holds 530,000 or so distinct CDR3 sequences, roughly 16% seen once. The same data also went into a second study, on T cells in Graves' hyperthyroidism and ophthalmopathy.

This specimen was peripheral blood mononuclear cells (PBMCs), taken at new diagnosis, from a patient treated with antithyroid drugs. The receptor source for this set is a man aged 18 to 35 with Graves disease.

This clonotype was observed at least ten times. The chain couples TRBV12-3 or TRBV12-4 to TRBJ2-7; 12 nucleotides line up with TRBD2. Trimming cost V 6 bases and J 6 bases; bases outside gene matches: 6. CDR3 length: 14 residues. The CDR3: CASRSTSGRGEQYF. CDR3 bases: TGTGCCAGCAGGTCGACTAGCGGGAGAGGCGAGCAGTACTTC.

This clonotype was counted at least ten times. At one end the junction does not follow the germline gene, possibly because of a read error. The genes are TRBV30 and TRBJ2-2; TRBD1 might be the D (6 bases). CDR1 and CDR2 (germline): GTSNPN, SVGIG (reference sequence). CDR3 length: 16 residues. CDR3 loop: CAWSVQQGANPGELFF. CDR3 nucleotide sequence: TGTGCCTGGAGTGTCCAACAGGGAGCGAACCCCGGGGAGCTGTTTTTT.

This clonotype was counted at least ten times. The rearrangement uses TRBV10-1 and TRBJ1-1, with D possibly being TRBD1 (6 bases). Between the trimmed V and J ends, which lost 6 bases and 9 bases, there was a span of 20 bases. In germline, CDR1 is WNHNN, CDR2 SYGVQD (reference sequence). The CDR3 has 14 amino acids. DNA for the CDR3: TGCGCCAGCAGACCCAGGGGCGAGAGTTCAAAAGCTTTCTTT. Translating gives CASRPRGESSKAFF.

This rearrangement joins TRBV9 to TRBJ1-2, with D hard to call. V dropped 0 bases and J dropped 6 bases, with 12 bases sitting between them. Per the germline V gene, CDR1 is SGDLS and CDR2 is YYNGEE. CDR3 length: 14 amino acids. The DNA of the CDR3 is TGTGCCAGCAGCGTAGATGAGGGTATTAATGGCTACACCTTC. This encodes CASSVDEGINGYTF.

In this sample, this clonotype turned up a few times. The chain employs TRBV7-3 and TRBJ2-1; 7 bases match TRBD1. Germline CDR1 SGHTA, CDR2 FQGTGA. The CDR3 totals 15 residues. V dropped 5 bases and J dropped 8; count of bases not matched to a gene: 12. Written as DNA, the CDR3 is TGTGCCAGCAGCCGAGTTAGGGGGCGAAATCATGAGCAGTTCTTC. Its protein is CASSRVRGRNHEQFF.

This clonotype was recorded at least ten times. V and J are TRBV28 and TRBJ1-4; D is ambiguous. Germline CDR1 and CDR2: MDHEN and SYDVKM. This CDR3 spans 14 amino acids. Trimming left V 6 bases short and J 5 bases short, with 13 bases between. CDR3 DNA: TGTGCCAGCAGCTATGACGGAAGAAATGAAAAACTGTTTTTT. This sequence encodes CASSYDGRNEKLFF.

Many counts were recorded for this clonotype. The CDR3 sequence: CASSAVEGLVQETQYF. CDR3 DNA sequence: TGTGCCAGCAGCGCAGTAGAGGGTCTTGTCCAAGAGACCCAGTACTTC. The rearrangement uses TRBV2 and TRBJ2-5, with D tentatively TRBD2 (5 bases). Trimming shortened V by 6 bases and J by 1 base, and 18 bases separated the two germline ends. Germline V gives CDR1 SNHLY, CDR2 FYNNEI. The CDR3 is 16 amino acids.

The chain uses TRBV11-2 and TRBJ2-7; 7 nucleotides line up with TRBD1. Trimming at V came to 2 bases and at J to 0 bases, leaving 4 bases not matched to a gene. The CDR3 has 15 amino acids. Germline CDR1 and CDR2: SGHAT and FQNNGV. The CDR3 DNA follows: TGTGCCAGCAGCTTAAGGACAGGACTCTCCTACGAGCAGTACTTC. This translates into CASSLRTGLSYEQYF.

This clonotype was detected many times. V gene TRBV30 combines with J gene TRBJ2-1; no clear D gene. The CDR3 is made up of 10 amino acids. Germline V gene sequence: CDR1 GTSNPN, CDR2 SVGIG (reference sequence). The V gene lost 7 bases and the J gene lost 8 bases, with 9 bases spanning the gap. As DNA, the CDR3 is TGTGCCTCGATACACGATGAGCAGTTCTTC. Translation gives CASIHDEQFF.

This clonotype showed up just a few times. The chain links TRBV9 to TRBJ1-1, with 7 bases that match TRBD1. Germline V CDR1 and CDR2: SGDLS, YYNGEE. This CDR3 spans 15 amino acids. The V and J ends lost 0 bases and 3 bases, in that order; junction bases with no gene match: 5. The CDR3 region is CASSVASGGDTEAFF. The CDR3 nucleotides read TGTGCCAGCAGCGTAGCATCAGGGGGTGACACTGAAGCTTTCTTT.

The rearrangement uses TRBV12-3 or TRBV12-4 and TRBJ1-4, with D possibly matching TRBD1 (6 bases). With 6 bases removed from V and 6 bases from J, the gap between germline ends came to 11 bases. CDR3 length: 13 residues. In nucleotides, the CDR3 is TGTGCCAGCAGCTGGAGGGGGTATGAAAAACTGTTTTTT. This codes for CASSWRGYEKLFF.

This clonotype has at least ten counts. This sequence joins TRBV10-3 and TRBJ2-1; 11 bases match TRBD2. The CDR3 has 17 residues. V was pared by 2 bases and J by 6 bases, with 9 bases of the junction left unmatched. The germline CDR1 and CDR2 sequences are ENHRY and SYGVKD. Here the CDR3 reads CAISESRGLAELNEQFF. The DNA for the CDR3 is TGTGCCATCAGTGAGAGTCGGGGACTAGCGGAACTCAATGAGCAGTTCTTC.

V gene TRBV12-3 or TRBV12-4 combines with J gene TRBJ2-6; no reliable D call. V gave up 4 bases and J gave up 2 bases, with 9 bases separating them. The CDR3 runs 15 residues. The CDR3 sequence: CASSSHQPGANVLTF. In nucleotides, the CDR3 is TGTGCCAGCAGTTCGCACCAACCTGGGGCCAACGTCCTGACTTTC.

This clonotype has a count of ten or more. The chain carries TRBV20-1 and TRBJ2-1; no firm D call. Germline V gene data show CDR1 as DFQATT and CDR2 as SNEGSKA (reference sequence). The CDR3 has 12 residues. With 6 bases removed from V and 5 bases from J, the gap between germline ends came to 11 bases. The CDR3 loop is CSAPTLNNEQFF. The CDR3 bases are TGCAGTGCACCGACACTTAACAATGAGCAGTTCTTC.

The rearrangement links TRBV18 to TRBJ2-7; D gene unclear. CDR1 is KGHSH and CDR2 is LQKENI in the germline V gene. V dropped 1 base and J dropped 7 bases, with 11 bases sitting between them. This CDR3 contains 13 residues. The chain's CDR3 is CASSPQEKGEQYF. The CDR3 region has the DNA TGTGCCAGCTCACCACAGGAAAAGGGTGAGCAGTACTTC.